The source of this TCR beta chain is a study of T cell repertoires in cytomegalovirus infection. TCRdb reprocessed the reads with MiXCR, giving one entry per CDR3 protein. This sample has roughly 860,000 distinct CDR3 sequences, with around a third found just once. The V gene's germline CDR1 is MGHRA and CDR2 YSYEKL. The CDR3 totals 15 residues. Trimming cost V 1 base and J 0 bases, with 8 bases left between them. Points on this clonotype: Its antigen is as yet unknown. A much larger clone differs by one base, so this may be a read error.

This material consisted of cultured CD8+ T cells from PBMCs, taken from culture after CMV antigen stimulation. The clonotype originates from a human donor in good health (CMV status not recorded). Some clones in this sample may be carry-over from other donors' samples. The chain carries TRBV4-1 and TRBJ2-3, with a possible D match to TRBD2 (5 bases). CDR3 loop: CASSQARGSTDTQYF. In nucleotides, the CDR3 is TGCGCCAGCAGCCAAGCACGGGGTAGCACAGATACGCAGTATTTT.